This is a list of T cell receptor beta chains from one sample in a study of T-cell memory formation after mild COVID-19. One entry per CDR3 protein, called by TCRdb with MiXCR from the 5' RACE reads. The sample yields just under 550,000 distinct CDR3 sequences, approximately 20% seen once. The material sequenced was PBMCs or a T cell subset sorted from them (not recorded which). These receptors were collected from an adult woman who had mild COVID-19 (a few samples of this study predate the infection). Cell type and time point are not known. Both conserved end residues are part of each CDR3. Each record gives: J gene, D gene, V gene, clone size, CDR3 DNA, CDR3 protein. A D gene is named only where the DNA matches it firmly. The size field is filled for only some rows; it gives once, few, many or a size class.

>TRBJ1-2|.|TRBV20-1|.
TGCAGTGCTAGAGCAGTCACTAACTATGGCTACACCTTC
CSARAVTNYGYTF
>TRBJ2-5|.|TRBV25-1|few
TGTGCCAGCAGTGAAACAGGGAATCCCGAGACCCAGTACTTC
CASSETGNPETQYF
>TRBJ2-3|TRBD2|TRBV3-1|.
TGTGCCAGCAGCCATGCTAGCGGGGGTCGCACAGATACGCAGTATTTT
CASSHASGGRTDTQYF
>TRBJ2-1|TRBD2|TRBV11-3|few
TGTGCCAGCGGGGGGACTAGCGGGAACAATGAGCAGTTCTTC
CASGGTSGNNEQFF
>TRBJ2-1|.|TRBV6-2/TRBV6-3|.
TGTGCCAGCAGTTACGTGGGCTATGAGCAGTTCTTC
CASSYVGYEQFF
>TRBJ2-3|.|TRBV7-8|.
TGTGCCAGCAGCCCGAACAGCCAGGTGTGGACAGATACGCAGTATTTT
CASSPNSQVWTDTQYF
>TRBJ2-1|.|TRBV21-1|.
TGTGCCAGCAGTCCGGGACTAGCGGGAGTAGGGGCATACAATGAGCAGTTCTTC
CASSPGLAGVGAYNEQFF
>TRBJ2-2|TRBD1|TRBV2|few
TGTGCCAGCAGTGCCGCAGGGGGCAGGGACACCGGGGAGCTGTTTTTT
CASSAAGGRDTGELFF
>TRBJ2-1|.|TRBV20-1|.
TGCAGTGCTAGGGGACTCCTACTGTACAATGAGCAGTTCTTC
CSARGLLLYNEQFF
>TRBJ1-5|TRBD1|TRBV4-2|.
TGTGCCAGCAGCCTCGCAGGGACAGGGAGAGGTTCAAGCAATCAGCCCCAGCATTTT
CASSLAGTGRGSSNQPQHF
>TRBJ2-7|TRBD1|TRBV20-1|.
TGCAGTGCTAGTGGGACAGCCTCCTACGAGCAGTACTTC
CSASGTASYEQYF
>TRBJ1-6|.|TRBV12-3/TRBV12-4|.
TGTGCCAGCAGCATCTCCTATAATTCACCCCTCCACTTT
CASSISYNSPLHF
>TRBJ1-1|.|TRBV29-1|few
TGCAGCGTCACCGGGGGGGACACTGAAGCTTTCTTT
CSVTGGDTEAFF
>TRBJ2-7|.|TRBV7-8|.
TGTGCCAGCAGCGGAGGGGCAGAGTTGTACGAGCAGTACTTC
CASSGGAELYEQYF
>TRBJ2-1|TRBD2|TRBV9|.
TGTGCCAGCAGCGCTTACTCAGCGGGAGGATCCTACAATGAGCAGTTCTTC
CASSAYSAGGSYNEQFF
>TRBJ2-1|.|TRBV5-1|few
TGCGCCAGCAGCTCCCACAGGACAAACACATACAATGAGCAGTTCTTC
CASSSHRTNTYNEQFF
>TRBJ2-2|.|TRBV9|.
TGTGCCAGCAGCGTAATAGCCACCGGGGAGCTGTTTTTT
CASSVIATGELFF
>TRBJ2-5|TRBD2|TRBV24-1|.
TGTGCCACCAGTGATAGGGGCGGGGGGCCTACGGAGACCCAGTACTTC
CATSDRGGGPTETQYF
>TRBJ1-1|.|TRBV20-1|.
TGCAGTGCTAGGGCGGGAGCCGGAAACACTGAAGCTTTCTTT
CSARAGAGNTEAFF
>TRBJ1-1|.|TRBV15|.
TGTGCCACCAGCAGAACCCAGGTCACTGAAGCTTTCTTT
CATSRTQVTEAFF
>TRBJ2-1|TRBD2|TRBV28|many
TGTGCCAGCAGGGGAATGGGCGGGAGGGGGTACAATGAGCAGTTCTTC
CASRGMGGRGYNEQFF
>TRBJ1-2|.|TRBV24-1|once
TGTGCCACCAGTGATTTAGTCGACGGCTACACCTTC
CATSDLVDGYTF
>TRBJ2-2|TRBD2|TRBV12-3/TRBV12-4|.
TGTGCCAGCCGAATCGGACTAGCCGGGGAGCTGTTTTTT
CASRIGLAGELFF
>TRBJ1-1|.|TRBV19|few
TGTGCCAGCGCCGAGGGACCTCGGAACACTGAAGCTTTCTTT
CASAEGPRNTEAFF
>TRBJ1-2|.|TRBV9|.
TGTGCCAGCAGCTACCTCGGTGGCTACACCTTC
CASSYLGGYTF
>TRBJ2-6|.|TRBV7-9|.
TGTGCCAGCAGCACCCCAAGGACTCACTCTGGGGCCAACGTCCTGACTTTC
CASSTPRTHSGANVLTF
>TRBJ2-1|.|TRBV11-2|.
TGTGCCAGCTCTTCCTGGGGGGAGCAGTTCTTC
CASSSWGEQFF
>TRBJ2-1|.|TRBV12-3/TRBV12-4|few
TGTGCCAGCAGTCTAACGGGCAGTCTCTACAATGAGCAGTTCTTC
CASSLTGSLYNEQFF
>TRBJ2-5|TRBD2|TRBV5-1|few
TGCGCCAGCAGCGGCCTAGCGGGGGGAGAGACCCAGTACTTC
CASSGLAGGETQYF
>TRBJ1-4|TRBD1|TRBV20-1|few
TGCAGTGCTCAGAAAATTTCAGGGGGCACTGAAAAACTGTTTTTT
CSAQKISGGTEKLFF
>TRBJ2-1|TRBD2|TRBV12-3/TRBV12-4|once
TGTGCCAGCAGGCCGGGGACTACGCCGTACAATGAGCAGTTCTTC
CASRPGTTPYNEQFF
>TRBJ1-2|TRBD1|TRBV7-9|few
TGTGCCAGCAGCTCTGGGACAGGAGATTATGGCTACACCTTC
CASSSGTGDYGYTF
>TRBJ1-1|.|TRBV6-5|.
TGTGCCAGCAGTTACTCGATTGTTCCTGCAGCCCCGTCCACTGAAGCTTTCTTT
CASSYSIVPAAPSTEAFF
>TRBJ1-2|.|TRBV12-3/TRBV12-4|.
TGTGCCAGCAGTTTGGGCACGCGGGCTGGTGGCTACACCTTC
CASSLGTRAGGYTF
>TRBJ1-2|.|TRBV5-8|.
TGTGCCAGCAGCAAGGGACGGAGCTATGGCTACACCTTC
CASSKGRSYGYTF
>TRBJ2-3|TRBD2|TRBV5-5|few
TGTGCCAGCACCCCCTTCCGGGGGGGCGAGGATACGCAGTATTTT
CASTPFRGGEDTQYF
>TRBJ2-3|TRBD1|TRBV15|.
TGTGCCACCAGCAAACCGGGACAGAGCACAGATACGCAGTATTTT
CATSKPGQSTDTQYF
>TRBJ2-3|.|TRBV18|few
TGTGCCAGCTCACCCGGTGACGCGATACCCTCAGATACGCAGTATTTT
CASSPGDAIPSDTQYF
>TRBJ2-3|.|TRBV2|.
TGTGCCAGCAGGCCTTACCCGGGATCAGGGCAAGATACGCAGTATTTT
CASRPYPGSGQDTQYF
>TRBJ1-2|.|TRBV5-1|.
TGCGCCAGCAGCGTTTCTAGCCCGGACTATGGCTACACCTTC
CASSVSSPDYGYTF
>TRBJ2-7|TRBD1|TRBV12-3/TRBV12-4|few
TGTGCCAGCAGTCCGCCCGGGACAGGGGGATACGAGCAGTACTTC
CASSPPGTGGYEQYF
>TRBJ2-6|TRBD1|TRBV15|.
TGTGCCACCAGCAGCGACAGGGTTACTGGGGCCAACGTCCTGACTTTC
CATSSDRVTGANVLTF
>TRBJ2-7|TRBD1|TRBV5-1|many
TGCGCCAGCAGCTTGGCCGGACAGGGCTCCTACGAGCAGTACTTC
CASSLAGQGSYEQYF
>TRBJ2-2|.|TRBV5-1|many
TGCGCCAGCAGCGGCGGTAGGAGCACCGGGGAGCTGTTTTTT
CASSGGRSTGELFF
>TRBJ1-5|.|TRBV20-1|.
TGCAGTGCTAGAGGGGTGATGGACGCTACAATATCGAGCAATCAGCCCCAGCATTTT
CSARGVMDATISSNQPQHF
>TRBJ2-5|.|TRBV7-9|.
TGTGCCAGCAGCTTTCACAGTGCGGAGACCCAGTACTTC
CASSFHSAETQYF
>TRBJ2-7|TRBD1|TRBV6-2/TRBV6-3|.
TGTGCCAGCAGTTACCTCGGGACAGATTACGAGCAGTACTTC
CASSYLGTDYEQYF
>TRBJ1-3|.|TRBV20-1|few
TGCAGTGCTAGAGGGACACCGGACTCTGGAAACACCATATATTTT
CSARGTPDSGNTIYF
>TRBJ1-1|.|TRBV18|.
TGTGCCAGCTCATCGAACACCGGGGAAACTGAAGCTTTCTTT
CASSSNTGETEAFF
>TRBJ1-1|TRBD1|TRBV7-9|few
TGTGCCAGCTTAGGGGCAGGGGGCGACACTGAAGCTTTCTTT
CASLGAGGDTEAFF
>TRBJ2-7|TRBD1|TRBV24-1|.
TGTGCCACCAGTGACCTGCCGGGACAGGGGACTTACTTC
CATSDLPGQGTYF
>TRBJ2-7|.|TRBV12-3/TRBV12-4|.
TGTGCCAGCAGTTTCCTCAGGGGACCCTACGAGCAGTACTTC
CASSFLRGPYEQYF
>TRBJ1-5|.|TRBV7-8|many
TGTGCCAGCAGCTTAGCTGAGGGCAACAATCAGCCCCAGCATTTT
CASSLAEGNNQPQHF
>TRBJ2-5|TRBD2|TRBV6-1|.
TGTGCCAGCAGTGAAAGCGGGAGCTTCCAAGAGACCCAGTACTTC
CASSESGSFQETQYF
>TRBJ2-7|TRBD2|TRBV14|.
TGTGCCAGCAGCCAAGTTGACGAAGCGGGAGTTTACGAGCAGTACTTC
CASSQVDEAGVYEQYF